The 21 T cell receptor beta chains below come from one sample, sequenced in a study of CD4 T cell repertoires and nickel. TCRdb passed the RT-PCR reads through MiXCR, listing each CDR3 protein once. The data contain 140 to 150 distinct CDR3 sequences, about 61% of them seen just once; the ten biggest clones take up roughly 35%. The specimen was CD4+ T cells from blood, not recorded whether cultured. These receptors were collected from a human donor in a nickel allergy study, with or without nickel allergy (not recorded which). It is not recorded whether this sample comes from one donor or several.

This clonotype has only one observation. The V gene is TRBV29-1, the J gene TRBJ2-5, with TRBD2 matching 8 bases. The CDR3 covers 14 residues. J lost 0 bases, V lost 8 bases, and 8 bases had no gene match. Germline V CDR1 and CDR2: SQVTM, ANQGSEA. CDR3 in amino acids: CSIPAGAHQETQYF. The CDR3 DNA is TGCAGCATCCCAGCGGGGGCCCACCAAGAGACCCAGTACTTC. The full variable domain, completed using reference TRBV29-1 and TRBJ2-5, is SAVISQKPSRDICQRGTSLTIQCQVDSQVTMMFWYRQQPGQSLTLIATANQGSEATYESGFVIDKFPISRPNLTFSTLTVSNMSPEDSSIYLCSIPAGAHQETQYFGPGTRLLVL.

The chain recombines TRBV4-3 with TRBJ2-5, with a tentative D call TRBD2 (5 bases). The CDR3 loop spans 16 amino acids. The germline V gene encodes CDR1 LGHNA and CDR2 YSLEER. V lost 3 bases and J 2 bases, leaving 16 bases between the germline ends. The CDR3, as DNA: TGCGCCAGCAGCCAGGGATACGGGAACGAGCAAGAGACCCAGTACTTC. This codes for CASSQGYGNEQETQYF.

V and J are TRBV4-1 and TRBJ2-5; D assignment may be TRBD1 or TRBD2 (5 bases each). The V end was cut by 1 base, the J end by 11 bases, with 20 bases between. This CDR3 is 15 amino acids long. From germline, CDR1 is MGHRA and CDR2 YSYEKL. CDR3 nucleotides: TGCGCCAGCAGCCAAGGGGACCTCTACCGACCCCTTCAGTACTTC. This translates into CASSQGDLYRPLQYF.

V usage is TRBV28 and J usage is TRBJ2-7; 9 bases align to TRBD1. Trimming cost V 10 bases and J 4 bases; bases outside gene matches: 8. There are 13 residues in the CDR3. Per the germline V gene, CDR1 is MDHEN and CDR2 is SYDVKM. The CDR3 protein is CATHGTGRYEQYF. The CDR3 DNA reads TGTGCCACCCACGGGACAGGGAGGTACGAGCAGTACTTC.

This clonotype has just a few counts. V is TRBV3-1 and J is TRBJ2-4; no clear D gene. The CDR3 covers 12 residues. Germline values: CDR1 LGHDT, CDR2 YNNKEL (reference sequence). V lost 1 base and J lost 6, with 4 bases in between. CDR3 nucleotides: TGTGCCAGCAGCCAAGTAGGAAACATTCAGTACTTC. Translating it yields CASSQVGNIQYF. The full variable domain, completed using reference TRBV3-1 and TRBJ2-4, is DTAVSQTPKYLVTQMGNDKSIKCEQNLGHDTMYWYKQDSKKFLKIMFSYNNKELIINETVPNRFSPKSPDKAHLNLHINSLELGDSAVYFCASSQVGNIQYFGAGTRLSVL.

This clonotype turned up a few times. As DNA, the CDR3 is TGCAGTGCTCAGGGTCGGGCCCAACGTGGAGATACGCAGTATTTT. Its protein product is CSAQGRAQRGDTQYF. This rearrangement joins TRBV20-1 to TRBJ2-3; TRBD1 might be the D (5 bases). CDR1 is DFQATT and CDR2 is SNEGSKA in the germline V gene (reference sequence). The CDR3 has 15 amino acids. V shed 5 bases and J shed 5 bases, with 20 bases lying between them.

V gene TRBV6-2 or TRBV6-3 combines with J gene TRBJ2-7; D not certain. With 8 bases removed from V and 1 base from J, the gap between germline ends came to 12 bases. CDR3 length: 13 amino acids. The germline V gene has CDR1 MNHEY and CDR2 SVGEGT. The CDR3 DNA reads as TGTGCCAGCCTTAGGGCTGGGTCCTACGAGCAGTACTTC. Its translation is CASLRAGSYEQYF.

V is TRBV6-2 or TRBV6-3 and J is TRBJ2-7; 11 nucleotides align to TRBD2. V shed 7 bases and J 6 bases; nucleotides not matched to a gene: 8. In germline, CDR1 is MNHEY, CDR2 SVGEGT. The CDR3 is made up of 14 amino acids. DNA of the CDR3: TGTGCCAGCACGCTAGCGGGGGGCTCCGCCGAGCAGTACGTC. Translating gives CASTLAGGSAEQYV.

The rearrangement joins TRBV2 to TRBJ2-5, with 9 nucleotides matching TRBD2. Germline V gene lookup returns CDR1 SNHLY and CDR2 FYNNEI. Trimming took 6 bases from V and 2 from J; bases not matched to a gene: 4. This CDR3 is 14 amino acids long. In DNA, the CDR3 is TGTGCCAGCAGGGAAACTAGCGGGCAAGAGACCCAGTACTTC. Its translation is CASRETSGQETQYF.

The CDR3 spells CASNTGFDGYTF. CDR3 DNA: TGTGCCAGCAATACAGGTTTTGATGGCTACACCTTC. J is TRBJ1-2 and V is TRBV6-2 or TRBV6-3, with TRBD1 as a possible D gene (5 bases). Trimming pared 7 bases from V and 6 bases from J, leaving 12 bases between. The CDR3 runs to 12 residues. Germline CDR1 reads MNHEY; CDR2 reads SVGEGT.

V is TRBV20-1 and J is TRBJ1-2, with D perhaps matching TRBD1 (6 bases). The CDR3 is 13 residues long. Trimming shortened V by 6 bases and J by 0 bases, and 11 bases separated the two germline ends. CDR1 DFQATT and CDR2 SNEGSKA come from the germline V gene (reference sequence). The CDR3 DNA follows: TGCAGTGCAGAGGGGGGAGCTAACTATGGCTACACCTTC. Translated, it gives CSAEGGANYGYTF.

CDR3 residues: CASSSRSGRGQYF. DNA of the CDR3: TGTGCCAGCAGCTCTAGGTCCGGCAGAGGGCAGTATTTT. This chain links TRBV5-6 with TRBJ2-3; D remains unclear. Germline V gene data show CDR1 as SGHDT and CDR2 as YYEEEE. CDR3 length equals 13 residues. V lost 3 bases, J lost 11 bases, and 16 bases lay in between.

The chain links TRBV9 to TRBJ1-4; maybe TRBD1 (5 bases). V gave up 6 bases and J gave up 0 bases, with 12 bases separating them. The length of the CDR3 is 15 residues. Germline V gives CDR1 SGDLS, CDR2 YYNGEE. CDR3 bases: TGTGCCAGCACCGAGGGAGGGGCAACTAATGAAAAACTGTTTTTT. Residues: CASTEGGATNEKLFF.

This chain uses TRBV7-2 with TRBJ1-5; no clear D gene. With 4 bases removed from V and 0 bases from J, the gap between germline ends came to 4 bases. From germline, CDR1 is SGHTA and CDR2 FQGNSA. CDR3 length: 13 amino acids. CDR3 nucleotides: TGTGCCAGCAGCTATCATAGCAATCAGCCCCAGCATTTT. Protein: CASSYHSNQPQHF.

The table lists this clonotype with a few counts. CDR3 region: CASSLVPVTGVGGYTF. For the CDR3, the DNA is TGTGCCAGCAGTTTAGTCCCTGTAACAGGGGTCGGAGGCTACACCTTC. V usage is TRBV12-3 or TRBV12-4 and J usage is TRBJ1-2, with 7 bases aligning to TRBD1. CDR3 length equals 16 residues. With V trimmed by 1 base and J by 8 bases, 13 bases remained unmatched.

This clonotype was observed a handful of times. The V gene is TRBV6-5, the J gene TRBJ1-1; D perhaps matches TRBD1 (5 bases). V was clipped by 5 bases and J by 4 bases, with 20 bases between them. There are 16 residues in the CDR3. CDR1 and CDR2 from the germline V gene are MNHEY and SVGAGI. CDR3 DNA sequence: TGTGCCAGCAGTCCCCCCGTTTTCGCGGGGCGCACTGAAGCTTTCTTT. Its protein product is CASSPPVFAGRTEAFF.

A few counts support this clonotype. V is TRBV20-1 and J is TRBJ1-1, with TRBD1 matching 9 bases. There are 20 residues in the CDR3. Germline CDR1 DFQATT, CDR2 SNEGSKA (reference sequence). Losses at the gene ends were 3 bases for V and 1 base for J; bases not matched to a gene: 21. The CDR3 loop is CSARRGQGIISIMGNTEAFF. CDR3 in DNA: TGCAGTGCTAGGAGAGGACAGGGGATTATTTCTATTATGGGGAACACTGAAGCTTTCTTT.

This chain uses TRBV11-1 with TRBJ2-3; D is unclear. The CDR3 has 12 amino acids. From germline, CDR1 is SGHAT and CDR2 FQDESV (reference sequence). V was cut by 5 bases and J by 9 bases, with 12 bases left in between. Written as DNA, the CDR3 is TGTGCCAGCAGCGATGATTCGAGCACGCAGTATTTT. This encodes CASSDDSSTQYF. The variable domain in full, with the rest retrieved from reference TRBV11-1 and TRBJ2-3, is EAEVAQSPRYKITEKSQAVAFWCDPISGHATLYWYRQILGQGPELLVQFQDESVVDDSQLPKDRFSAERLKGVDSTLKIQPAELGDSAMYLCASSDDSSTQYFGPGTRLTVL.

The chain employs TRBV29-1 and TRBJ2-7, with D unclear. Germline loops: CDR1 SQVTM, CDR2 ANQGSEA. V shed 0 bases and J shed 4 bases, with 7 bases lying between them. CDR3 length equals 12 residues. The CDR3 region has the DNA TGCAGCGTTGAAGACAGTGATTACGAGCAGTACTTC. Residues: CSVEDSDYEQYF.

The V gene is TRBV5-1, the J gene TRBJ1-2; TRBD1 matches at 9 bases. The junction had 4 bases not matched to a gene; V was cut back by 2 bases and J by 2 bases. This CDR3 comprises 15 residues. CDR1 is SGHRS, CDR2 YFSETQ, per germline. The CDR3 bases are TGCGCCAGCAGCTTATCCGGGACAGGGAACTATGGCTACACCTTC. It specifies CASSLSGTGNYGYTF.

CDR3 sequence (DNA): TGCAGTGCTAGAAAACCCGGGACGGTATACAATCAGCCCCAGCATTTT. Its translation: CSARKPGTVYNQPQHF. V and J are TRBV20-1 and TRBJ1-5; possible D gene TRBD1, 5 bases. The CDR3 totals 16 residues. Germline values: CDR1 DFQATT, CDR2 SNEGSKA (reference sequence). Between the trimmed V and J ends, which lost 2 bases and 3 bases, there was a span of 17 bases.